This section outlines one TCR beta chain sequence together with its context. Antigen: not known. TCRdb's table, derived via immunoSEQ multiplex PCR, lists solely in-frame clones and lacks some. The repertoire holds approximately 120,000 clones, with roughly 88% as singletons. Trimming cost V 3 bases and J 3 bases, with 8 bases left between them. Germline lookup yields CDR1 MDHEN and CDR2 SYDVKM. The CDR3 is made up of 13 amino acids. These data are taken from a study of T cell responses to AZD1222 COVID-19 vaccine. Whole-study findings and limits: Reportedly, nearly half the spike-specific TCRs target unmutated variant regions.

This chain links TRBV28 with TRBJ2-5, with D uncertain. This clonotype was sampled from an adult in good health. The specimen was peripheral blood, collected on day 0 of AZD1222 vaccination. The chain's CDR3 is CASSLSGKETQYF. The CDR3 nucleotides are TGTGCCAGCAGTTTGAGTGGAAAAGAGACCCAGTACTTC. Full variable domain (rest looked up from reference TRBV28 and TRBJ2-5): DVKVTQSSRYLVKRTGEKVFLECVQDMDHENMFWYRQDPGLGLRLIYFSYDVKMKEKGDIPEGYSVSREKKERFSLILESASTNQTSMYLCASSLSGKETQYFGPGTRLLVL.